This passage covers 15 T cell receptor beta chains from one sample sequenced in a study of blood T cell repertoires in COVID-19 (dated by TCRdb to 2020 to 2022). The library was produced with the immunoSEQ multiplex PCR assay. TCRdb provides this immuneACCESS table in a form limited to in-frame rearrangements. Some clones are lacking; in checked studies, under half of them reflect an unresolved V gene, and why the rest are absent is not known. The sample profile shows 200,000 to 250,000 clones; 88% of them were found once. More than 2.5% of the sample lies in the top ten. Sample: PBMCs or T cells enriched from blood (not recorded which). These receptors all come from a woman younger than 45 who had recovered from COVID-19.

V and J are TRBV7-9 and TRBJ1-6, with unresolved D. Looked up from germline, CDR1 is SEHNR and CDR2 is FQNEAQ (reference sequence). The CDR3 contains 14 residues. V gave up 0 bases and J gave up 10 bases, with 10 bases separating them. CDR3 sequence: CASSLASGVSPLHF. The CDR3 bases are TGTGCCAGCAGCTTAGCTTCGGGAGTCTCACCCCTCCACTTT.

The gene calls are TRBV5-1 and TRBJ1-2; 7 bases fit TRBD1. V was clipped by 4 bases and J by 10 bases; unmatched bases: 10. The CDR3 has 13 amino acids. Germline assignment: CDR1 SGHRS and CDR2 YFSETQ. The CDR3 loop reads CASSEVPGQSYTF. Here the CDR3 DNA reads TGCGCCAGCAGCGAGGTCCCGGGACAGTCCTACACCTTC.

The V gene is TRBV6-2 or TRBV6-3, the J gene TRBJ1-2, with 8 bases that match TRBD1. V was pared by 2 bases and J by 6 bases, with 8 bases of the junction left unmatched. Per germline, CDR1 MNHEY and CDR2 SVGEGT. This CDR3 comprises 15 residues. CDR3 sequence reads: CASSYTATTGDGYTF. As DNA, the CDR3 is TGTGCCAGCAGTTACACCGCGACGACAGGGGATGGCTACACCTTC.

The chain uses TRBV3-1 (or the pseudogene TRBV3-2) and TRBJ2-1; perhaps TRBD2 as D (6 bases). This CDR3 is built from 19 residues. Trimming stripped 5 bases from V and 3 bases from J, with 26 bases between. Germline V gene lookup returns CDR1 LGHDT and CDR2 YNNKEL (reference sequence). The CDR3 DNA reads TGTGCCAGCAGCTCAAGAGGGCCCTACCAGGGAGGCTACTACAATGAGCAGTTCTTC. Protein: CASSSRGPYQGGYYNEQFF.

This chain links TRBV7-2 with TRBJ1-5; possible D gene TRBD1, 5 bases. Germline V gene data show CDR1 as SGHTA and CDR2 as FQGNSA. The CDR3 runs 15 residues. The V and J ends lost 4 bases and 3 bases respectively, with 13 bases between them. The CDR3 region is CASSYSSGNNQPQHF. As DNA, the CDR3 is TGTGCCAGCAGCTACAGCTCAGGGAACAATCAGCCCCAGCATTTT.

The CDR3 nucleotides read TGTGCCAGCTCACCAAGTCGGGAGAGGAATTCACCCCTCCACTTT. It translates to CASSPSRERNSPLHF. V is TRBV18 and J is TRBJ1-6, with unresolved D. Trimming removed 2 bases at V and 7 bases at J, with 12 bases between. CDR3 length: 15 amino acids. Germline assignment: CDR1 KGHSH and CDR2 LQKENI.

The genes are TRBV7-2 and TRBJ2-2; TRBD2 matches at 11 bases. The V and J ends lost 2 bases and 6 bases, in that order; junction bases with no gene match: 11. This CDR3 is 18 amino acids long. CDR1 and CDR2 (germline): SGHTA, FQGNSA. For the CDR3, the DNA is TGTGCCAGCAGCTTATCTCGGGGACTAGCGGAAACGGCCGGGGAGCTGTTTTTT. As protein: CASSLSRGLAETAGELFF.

This clone was observed a single time. This chain joins TRBV27 and TRBJ2-7; TRBD1 matches at 9 bases. The CDR3 extends over 14 amino acids. V lost 2 bases and J lost 4; bases outside the gene matches: 3. CDR1 is MNHEY, CDR2 SMNVEV, per germline (reference sequence). CDR3 region: CASSLRGQGYEQYF. CDR3 nucleotides: TGTGCCAGCAGTTTAAGGGGACAGGGTTACGAGCAGTACTTC.

In this sample, this clone turned up once. The sample carries other DNA sequences with the same CDR3. This chain joins TRBV4-1 and TRBJ1-1; D is ambiguous. Trimming took off 4 bases at V and 3 bases at J, with 9 bases between the two ends. Looked up from germline, CDR1 is MGHRA and CDR2 is YSYEKL. This CDR3 has 13 residues. In DNA, the CDR3 is TGCGCCAGCAGCCCCAACAGCTACACTGAAGCTTTCTTT. It is translated as CASSPNSYTEAFF.

CDR3 coding DNA: TGTGCCAGCAGGTACCGGGACAGGGCGCAAGAGACCCAGTACTTC. Translating it yields CASRYRDRAQETQYF. The gene calls are TRBV6-5 and TRBJ2-5; 9 bases align to TRBD1. Germline loops: CDR1 MNHEY, CDR2 SVGAGI. J gave up 2 bases and V 6 bases, and 7 bases lay outside the gene matches. The CDR3 contains 15 residues.

Note on this clone: This sample also contains other DNA sequences that code for the same CDR3. J is TRBJ1-2 and V is TRBV19, with D unresolved. Germline V CDR1 and CDR2: LNHDA, SQIVND (reference sequence). CDR3 size: 12 residues. V lost 5 bases, J lost 4 bases, and 8 bases lay in between. The CDR3 reads CASSLEGYGYTF. In nucleotides, the CDR3 is TGTGCCAGTAGTTTGGAGGGCTATGGCTACACCTTC.

The chain uses TRBV2 and TRBJ1-5; D ambiguous. V lost 6 bases and J 2 bases, leaving 14 bases between the germline ends. The CDR3 covers 15 residues. The germline V gene encodes CDR1 SNHLY and CDR2 FYNNEI. CDR3 coding DNA: TGTGCCAGCAGAAACAACCGGGGTGGCAATCAGCCCCAGCATTTT. Its translation: CASRNNRGGNQPQHF.

The rearrangement joins TRBV11-1 to TRBJ2-1, with 14 nucleotides matching TRBD2. The germline V gene has CDR1 SGHAT and CDR2 FQDESV (reference sequence). The length of the CDR3 is 16 residues. V shed 5 bases, J shed 7 bases, and the junction held 7 bases outside the gene matches. The DNA of the CDR3 is TGTGCCAGCAGCACGCACGGGACTAGCGGGGGAAATGAGCAGTTCTTC. Translation gives CASSTHGTSGGNEQFF.

V and J are TRBV4-2 and TRBJ1-6, with 8 bases lining up with TRBD1. Germline loops: CDR1 LGHNA, CDR2 YNFKEQ. The trim removed 7 bases at V and 7 bases at J, leaving 12 bases unmatched. The CDR3 covers 16 residues. CDR3 nucleotides: TGTGCCAGCACAGAGGGCCGTCGGACAGGGAATTCACCCCTCCACTTT. Amino acids: CASTEGRRTGNSPLHF.

The V call is TRBV3-1 (or the pseudogene TRBV3-2), the J call TRBJ2-2; 8 bases map to TRBD1. There are 15 residues in the CDR3. Germline loops: CDR1 LGHDT, CDR2 YNNKEL (reference sequence). V shed 4 bases, J shed 4 bases, and the junction held 5 bases outside the gene matches. The CDR3 coding sequence is TGTGCCAGCAGCCCCCGGACAGGGACCACCGGGGAGCTGTTTTTT. It yields the protein CASSPRTGTTGELFF.